These T cell receptor beta chains were read from a single sample in a study of control samples from healthy donors and cancer patients. The assay was immunoSEQ multiplex PCR, and TCRdb's table has in-frame clones only and misses some. The repertoire has roughly 200,000 clones, around 93% of them found once; the top ten carry almost 1.5%. The specimen was blood. The receptors stem from a man aged 18 to 30 in good health. The CDR3 runs from the conserved cysteine through the conserved F or W. Each record gives: D gene, clone size, J gene, V gene, CDR3 protein, CDR3 DNA. The D gene is left open where the match is weak. Clone size is shown for a subset of rows, as once, few, many or a class of expanded clone.

TRBD2,once,TRBJ2-5,TRBV2,CASRPSTSPETQYF,TGTGCCAGCAGGCCCTCGACTAGCCCAGAGACCCAGTACTTC
TRBD1,NA,TRBJ2-7,TRBV7-9,CASSSRDRGGEQYF,TGTGCCAGCAGCTCCCGGGACAGGGGAGGGGAGCAGTACTTC
NA,once,TRBJ2-2,TRBV2,CASKGLNTGELFF,TGTGCCAGCAAGGGCCTGAACACCGGGGAGCTGTTTTTT
NA,NA,TRBJ1-6,TRBV5-8,CASSPGTTNSPLHF,TGTGCCAGCAGCCCCGGGACCACTAATTCACCCCTCCACTTT
NA,once,TRBJ2-6,TRBV6-5,CASYNGANVLTF,TGTGCCAGCTATAATGGGGCCAACGTCCTGACTTTC
NA,NA,TRBJ1-6,TRBV28,CASSLSPRGGGSPLHF,TGTGCCAGCAGTTTATCTCCCCGTGGGGGCGGCTCACCCCTCCACTTT
TRBD1,NA,TRBJ1-1,TRBV25-1,CASSDPRQGGTEAFF,TGTGCCAGCAGTGACCCCAGACAGGGCGGCACTGAAGCTTTCTTT
NA,NA,TRBJ2-5,TRBV6-5,CASSSSLVEMETQYF,TGTGCCAGCAGTTCAAGCCTCGTTGAGATGGAGACCCAGTACTTC
NA,once,TRBJ1-6,TRBV18,CASSPQGNSPLHF,TGTGCCAGCTCACCACAGGGGAATTCACCCCTCCACTTT
NA,NA,TRBJ1-3,TRBV4-2,CASSQDLTVRGPGNTIYF,TGTGCCAGCAGCCAAGATTTAACGGTGAGGGGCCCTGGAAACACCATATATTTT
NA,NA,TRBJ1-2,TRBV6-1,CASSEAGAYYGYTF,TGTGCCAGCAGTGAAGCGGGGGCATACTATGGCTACACCTTC
NA,NA,TRBJ1-4,TRBV5-1,CASSLGTTTNEKLFF,TGCGCCAGCAGCTTGGGTACAACAACTAATGAAAAACTGTTTTTT
NA,NA,TRBJ1-6,TRBV9,CASSASPNNSPLHF,TGTGCCAGCAGCGCCAGCCCCAATAATTCACCCCTCCACTTT
NA,once,TRBJ2-3,TRBV19,CASSVRQPSTDTQYF,TGTGCCAGTAGTGTAAGACAGCCTAGCACAGATACGCAGTATTTT
NA,NA,TRBJ2-4,TRBV7-2,CASSLSGPIAKNIQYF,TGTGCCAGCAGCTTGTCAGGGCCCATAGCCAAAAACATTCAGTACTTC
TRBD1,once,TRBJ2-3,TRBV2,CASLGGQGTPDTQYF,TGTGCCAGCCTGGGGGGACAGGGAACGCCAGATACGCAGTATTTT
NA,NA,TRBJ2-1,TRBV2,CASSESRENEQFF,TGTGCCAGCAGTGAGTCCAGGGAGAATGAGCAGTTCTTC
NA,once,TRBJ2-3,TRBV5-1,CASSSRMGGLTDTQYF,TGCGCCAGCAGCTCCCGAATGGGGGGCTTAACAGATACGCAGTATTTT
NA,NA,TRBJ1-5,TRBV6-5,CASRSGGNQPQHF,TGTGCCAGCAGATCAGGGGGCAATCAGCCCCAGCATTTT
NA,NA,TRBJ2-3,TRBV18,CASSTVGAADTQYF,TGTGCCAGCTCAACGGTAGGGGCGGCAGATACGCAGTATTTT
NA,NA,TRBJ2-3,TRBV4-2,CASSQEVSGDTQYF,TGTGCCAGCAGCCAAGAGGTCAGCGGAGATACGCAGTATTTT
NA,NA,TRBJ2-7,TRBV7-8,CASRGRPYEQYF,TGTGCCAGCAGAGGACGGCCTTACGAGCAGTACTTC
TRBD1,NA,TRBJ2-3,TRBV25-1,CASSAYTGGGTDTQYF,TGTGCCAGCAGTGCTTACACAGGGGGCGGCACAGATACGCAGTATTTT
NA,NA,TRBJ2-7,TRBV5-5,CASGPGPSARRGSYEQYF,TGTGCCAGCGGTCCGGGTCCCTCGGCTAGAAGGGGCTCCTACGAGCAGTACTTC
NA,NA,TRBJ2-5,TRBV12-3/TRBV12-4,CASSSGGVETQYF,TGTGCCAGCAGTTCCGGGGGCGTCGAGACCCAGTACTTC
NA,NA,TRBJ2-3,TRBV25-1,CASSSAGLIVDTQYF,TGTGCCAGCAGTTCAGCCGGTTTGATTGTAGATACGCAGTATTTT
NA,NA,TRBJ1-4,TRBV25-1,CASSPLTRGGEKLFF,TGTGCCAGCAGTCCGCTCACTAGGGGAGGCGAAAAACTGTTTTTT
NA,NA,TRBJ1-2,TRBV12-3/TRBV12-4,CASGRDYGYTF,TGTGCCAGCGGAAGGGACTATGGCTACACCTTC
NA,NA,TRBJ1-5,TRBV2,CASTEGAWDQPQHF,TGTGCCAGCACCGAAGGGGCCTGGGATCAGCCCCAGCATTTT
NA,NA,TRBJ2-3,TRBV5-4,CASSSPLEGKSRDTQYF,TGTGCCAGCAGCTCCCCCCTAGAAGGGAAAAGTAGAGATACGCAGTATTTT
NA,NA,TRBJ2-2,TRBV18,CASSPPSAGGELFF,TGTGCCAGCTCACCACCGTCAGCGGGCGGGGAGCTGTTTTTT
NA,NA,TRBJ2-7,TRBV7-8,CASIDRMAGPYEQYF,TGTGCCAGCATCGATAGGATGGCAGGGCCCTACGAGCAGTACTTC
NA,NA,TRBJ1-2,TRBV15,CATSRDPLGGRFYGYTF,TGTGCCACCAGCAGAGATCCATTGGGGGGGCGGTTCTATGGCTACACCTTC
TRBD2,NA,TRBJ2-7,TRBV15,CATSRGGGGAEREF,TGTGCCACCAGCAGAGGCGGGGGAGGAGCCGAGCGTGAATTC
NA,NA,TRBJ1-5,TRBV19,CASSITTLLLGNQPQHF,TGTGCCAGTAGTATTACGACACTCCTGCTGGGGAATCAGCCCCAGCATTTT
TRBD1,NA,TRBJ1-2,TRBV20-1,CSASSEGARYGYTF,TGCAGTGCTAGTTCAGAGGGGGCTCGTTATGGCTACACCTTC
TRBD1,NA,TRBJ1-2,TRBV6-1,CASSDAGGVSNYGYTF,TGTGCCAGCAGTGACGCAGGGGGGGTCTCTAACTATGGCTACACCTTC
NA,once,TRBJ2-3,TRBV10-3,CATEPGQTSSDTQYF,TGTGCCACCGAGCCGGGACAAACGAGTTCAGATACGCAGTATTTT
NA,NA,TRBJ1-6,TRBV2,CASCWTAINNNSPLHF,TGTGCCAGCTGCTGGACAGCTATAAATAATAATTCACCCCTCCACTTT
TRBD2,NA,TRBJ2-1,TRBV5-6,CASSLAGGLGYNEQFF,TGTGCCAGCAGCTTGGCGGGGGGGCTTGGCTACAATGAGCAGTTCTTC
NA,NA,TRBJ2-7,TRBV11-3,CASSLAAGSSYEQYF,TGTGCCAGCAGTTTAGCTGCTGGGAGCTCCTACGAGCAGTACTTC
NA,NA,TRBJ1-5,TRBV7-9,CASSLQEQPQHF,TGTGCCAGCAGCTTACAGGAACAGCCCCAGCATTTT
TRBD1,NA,TRBJ2-3,TRBV6-1,CASSETGADTQYF,TGTGCCAGCAGTGAAACAGGGGCAGATACGCAGTATTTT
NA,NA,TRBJ1-5,TRBV28,CASIGTVGSSNQPQHF,TGTGCCAGCATCGGGACGGTTGGAAGTAGCAATCAGCCCCAGCATTTT
NA,once,TRBJ1-5,TRBV28,CASYRDSNQPQHF,TGTGCCAGCTACAGGGATAGCAATCAGCCCCAGCATTTT
NA,NA,TRBJ1-5,TRBV4-1,CASSPFLLGFKSNQPQHF,TGCGCCAGCAGCCCATTTCTTTTGGGGTTCAAGAGCAATCAGCCCCAGCATTTT
TRBD1,NA,TRBJ2-6,TRBV7-8,CASSSTGGAGANVLTF,TGTGCCAGCAGCTCCACAGGGGGCGCTGGGGCCAACGTCCTGACTTTC
TRBD2,NA,TRBJ2-3,TRBV19,CASSIAGGPRTDTQYF,TGTGCCAGTAGTATAGCGGGGGGGCCTCGCACAGATACGCAGTATTTT
NA,NA,TRBJ1-1,TRBV5-1,CASSWSMGTEAFF,TGCGCCAGCAGCTGGTCCATGGGGACTGAAGCTTTCTTT
NA,NA,TRBJ1-2,TRBV3-1/TRBV3-2,CASSQGLIGVWILTKGSYTF,TGTGCCAGCAGCCAGGGGTTGATCGGGGTTTGGATATTGACAAAGGGGAGCTACACCTTC
TRBD2,NA,TRBJ2-5,TRBV5-4,CASSPGGRETQYF,TGTGCCAGCAGCCCGGGGGGAAGAGAGACCCAGTACTTC